This is a list of T cell receptor beta chains from one sample in a study of shared clonotypes between healthy human individuals. The data were produced by immunoSEQ multiplex PCR, yet TCRdb's version contains in-frame clones alone and is incomplete. Of about 2 million clones detected, about 95% appear once; the ten largest clones hold roughly 1.1%. Sequenced: naive CD8+ T cells sorted from blood. The receptors originated from a man younger than 35 in good health. CDR3s include the opening cysteine and the closing phenylalanine or tryptophan. Fields, in order: D gene, clone size, J gene, V gene, CDR3 protein, CDR3 DNA. A D gene is named only where the DNA matches it firmly. Not all rows give a size; the values are once, few, many and, for expanded clones, a class.

D: TRBD1
size: .
J: TRBJ2-7
V: TRBV7-9
CDR3: CASRGGQPFYEQYF
DNA: TGTGCCAGCAGAGGGGGACAGCCTTTCTACGAGCAGTACTTC

D: TRBD1
size: .
J: TRBJ1-2
V: TRBV28
CDR3: CASSLRWDSGHGYTF
DNA: TGTGCCAGCAGTTTACGATGGGACAGTGGCCATGGCTACACCTTC

D: .
size: .
J: TRBJ2-7
V: TRBV13
CDR3: CASSLASVSYEQYF
DNA: TGTGCCAGCAGCTTAGCGTCCGTTTCCTACGAGCAGTACTTC

D: TRBD1
size: .
J: TRBJ2-5
V: TRBV5-1
CDR3: CASSPREGQGETQYF
DNA: TGCGCCAGCAGCCCCAGAGAGGGACAGGGGGAGACCCAGTACTTC

D: TRBD1
size: .
J: TRBJ2-7
V: TRBV6-4
CDR3: CASSDSYRDRTGDEQYF
DNA: TGTGCCAGCAGTGACTCTTATAGGGACAGGACCGGAGACGAGCAGTACTTC

D: TRBD1
size: .
J: TRBJ2-3
V: TRBV2
CDR3: CASSDGQGVRDTQYF
DNA: TGTGCCAGCAGTGATGGACAGGGGGTACGCGATACGCAGTATTTT

D: .
size: .
J: TRBJ1-5
V: TRBV2
CDR3: CASSEGGGGQPQHF
DNA: TGTGCCAGCAGTGAAGGAGGAGGGGGACAGCCCCAGCATTTT

D: TRBD1
size: .
J: TRBJ2-1
V: TRBV6-1
CDR3: CASSVGTGDYNEQFF
DNA: TGTGCCAGCAGTGTCGGGACAGGGGATTACAATGAGCAGTTCTTC

D: .
size: few
J: TRBJ2-1
V: TRBV2
CDR3: CASGEEGGIYNEQFF
DNA: TGTGCCAGCGGTGAGGAGGGGGGGATCTACAATGAGCAGTTCTTC

D: .
size: .
J: TRBJ2-7
V: TRBV5-8
CDR3: CASTNVAGPYEQYF
DNA: TGTGCCAGTACTAATGTGGCGGGTCCATACGAGCAGTACTTC

D: .
size: .
J: TRBJ2-7
V: TRBV7-2
CDR3: CASSLELYDEQYF
DNA: TGTGCCAGCAGCTTAGAGTTATACGACGAGCAGTACTTC

D: TRBD1
size: .
J: TRBJ2-7
V: TRBV7-6
CDR3: CASSLGPDRGLEQYF
DNA: TGTGCCAGCAGCTTAGGACCCGACAGGGGGCTAGAGCAGTACTTC

D: TRBD1
size: .
J: TRBJ1-3
V: TRBV27
CDR3: CASSLGQGFGNTIYF
DNA: TGTGCCAGCAGTTTAGGACAGGGGTTTGGAAACACCATATATTTT

D: .
size: .
J: TRBJ2-7
V: TRBV4-2
CDR3: CASSQVDSAYEQYF
DNA: TGTGCCAGCAGCCAAGTCGACAGTGCCTACGAGCAGTACTTC